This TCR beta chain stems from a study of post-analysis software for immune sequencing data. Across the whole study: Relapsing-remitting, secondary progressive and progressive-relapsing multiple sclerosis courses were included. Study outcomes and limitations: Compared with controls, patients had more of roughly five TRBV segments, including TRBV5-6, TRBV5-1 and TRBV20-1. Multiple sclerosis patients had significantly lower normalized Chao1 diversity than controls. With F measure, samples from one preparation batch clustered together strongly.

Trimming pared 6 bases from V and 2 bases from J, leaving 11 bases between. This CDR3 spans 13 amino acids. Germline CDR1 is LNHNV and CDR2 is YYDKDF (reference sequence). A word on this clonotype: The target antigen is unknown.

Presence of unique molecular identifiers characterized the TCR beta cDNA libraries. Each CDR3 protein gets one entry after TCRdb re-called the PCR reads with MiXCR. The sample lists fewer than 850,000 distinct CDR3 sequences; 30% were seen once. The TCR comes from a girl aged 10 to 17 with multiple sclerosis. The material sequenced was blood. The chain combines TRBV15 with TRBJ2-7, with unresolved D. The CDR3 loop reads CATRRASTYEQYF. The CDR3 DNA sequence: TGTGCCACCAGACGCGCCAGCACCTACGAGCAGTACTTC.